Listed here are 12 T cell receptor beta chains from one sample, sequenced in a study of blood T cell repertoires in COVID-19. Method: immunoSEQ multiplex PCR; TCRdb's copy keeps in-frame clones and lacks some. The repertoire has more than 150,000 clones, about nine tenths of them found once; the top ten carry around 20%. The material sequenced was peripheral blood. The origin of the receptors is a man in his 70s with active or convalescent COVID-19.

V is TRBV7-3 and J is TRBJ2-2, with 13 bases matching TRBD2. The germline gives CDR1 SGHTA, CDR2 FQGTGA. The CDR3 sequence is 16 residues long. With 4 bases clipped from V and 6 bases from J, the junction kept 5 bases outside the gene matches. For the CDR3, the DNA is TGTGCCAGCAGCTCAACTAGCGGGAGGGGATCCGGGGAGCTGTTTTTT. Amino acid sequence: CASSSTSGRGSGELFF.

This clone was recorded once. The chain uses TRBV18 and TRBJ1-2, with D uncertain. The CDR3 length is 13 residues. CDR1 KGHSH and CDR2 LQKENI come from the germline V gene. V lost 2 bases, J lost 8 bases, and 12 bases lay in between. The CDR3 sequence: CASSPYQEEGYTF. CDR3 nucleotide sequence: TGTGCCAGCTCACCATATCAGGAAGAGGGCTACACCTTC. Supplemented by reference TRBV18 and TRBJ1-2, the full variable domain reads NAGVMQNPRHLVRRRGQEARLRCSPMKGHSHVYWYRQLPEEGLKFMVYLQKENIIDESGMPKERFSAEFPKEGPSILRIQQVVRGDSAAYFCASSPYQEEGYTFGSGTRLTVV.

The chain links TRBV5-1 to TRBJ1-1; the D gene is possibly TRBD1 (5 bases). This CDR3 region has 16 residues. V was pared by 0 bases and J by 1 base, with 13 bases between. Per germline, CDR1 SGHRS and CDR2 YFSETQ. CDR3 sequence reads: CASSLVSGDGNTEAFF. CDR3 DNA sequence: TGCGCCAGCAGCTTGGTCTCGGGGGATGGGAACACTGAAGCTTTCTTT.

This clone has just a few counts. J is TRBJ1-1 and V is TRBV14; TRBD1 matches 8 bases. The CDR3 runs 15 residues. Germline CDR1 is SGHDN and CDR2 is FVKESK. V was clipped by 1 base and J by 7 bases; unmatched bases: 8. The CDR3, as DNA: TGTGCCAGCAGCCAAGGCAGGAACAGGGGGTATGAAGCTTTCTTT. It yields the protein CASSQGRNRGYEAFF.

The J gene is TRBJ1-5, the V gene TRBV28; maybe TRBD1 (6 bases). Germline V gives CDR1 MDHEN, CDR2 SYDVKM. The V end lost 7 bases, the J end lost 4 bases, and 26 bases lay between the germline ends. The CDR3 has 18 amino acids. The DNA of the CDR3 is TGTGCCAGCACCAATTACCCACTTTCCCGGGACAAGAATCAGCCCCAGCATTTT. Translated: CASTNYPLSRDKNQPQHF.

The gene calls are TRBV6-5 and TRBJ1-6; unclear D gene. The V gene lost 0 bases and the J gene lost 7 bases, with 10 bases spanning the gap. The CDR3 has 15 residues. CDR1 is MNHEY, CDR2 SVGAGI, per germline. The CDR3 loop is CASSYSYEENSPLHF. For the CDR3, the DNA is TGTGCCAGCAGTTACTCGTATGAGGAAAATTCACCCCTCCACTTT.

This chain connects TRBV12-5 to TRBJ2-7; 12 nucleotides line up with TRBD1. Trimming at V came to 0 bases and at J to 6 bases, leaving 12 bases not matched to a gene. This CDR3 spans 18 amino acids. The germline CDR1 and CDR2 sequences are LGHNT and FRNRAP. The CDR3 nucleotides are TGTGCTAGTGGTTTGGTACCCCGAACCGGGACAGGGGGCTCCGAGCAGTACTTC. Translation gives CASGLVPRTGTGGSEQYF.

The J gene is TRBJ2-7, the V gene TRBV7-2; D may be TRBD1 (6 bases). This CDR3 is built from 16 residues. V was shortened by 2 bases and J by 2 bases, with 16 bases between the two germline ends. Germline assignment: CDR1 SGHTA and CDR2 FQGNSA. The CDR3 protein is CASSLYAGTLTYEQYF. The CDR3 bases are TGTGCCAGCAGCTTATATGCCGGGACATTGACCTACGAGCAGTACTTC.

The chain is built from TRBV6-1 and TRBJ1-1; 8 positions match TRBD1. The germline V gene has CDR1 MNHNS and CDR2 SASEGT. The CDR3 covers 15 residues. V gave up 2 bases and J gave up 1 base; unmatched junction bases: 3. CDR3 sequence reads: CASSEWGTGNTEAFF. The DNA for the CDR3 is TGTGCCAGCAGTGAATGGGGGACAGGGAACACTGAAGCTTTCTTT.

V is TRBV9 and J is TRBJ2-5, with 7 bases that match TRBD2. The CDR3 has 15 amino acids. Looked up from germline, CDR1 is SGDLS and CDR2 is YYNGEE. V trimming: 0 bases; J trimming: 5 bases; junction bases outside the gene matches: 7. The CDR3 bases are TGTGCCAGCAGCGTAGCTGTTTGGGAGGGGGAGACCCAGTACTTC. It translates to CASSVAVWEGETQYF.

This clone was observed a single time. The V gene is TRBV15, the J gene TRBJ1-5, with 7 bases identical to TRBD1. The CDR3 sequence is 14 residues long. Germline values: CDR1 LNHNV, CDR2 YYDKDF (reference sequence). Trimming cost V 1 base and J 4 bases; bases outside gene matches: 1. The CDR3 nucleotides read TGTGCCACCAGCAGAGCAGGGGGTAATCAGCCCCAGCATTTT. Amino acids: CATSRAGGNQPQHF.

V usage is TRBV24-1 and J usage is TRBJ2-2; 11 bases map to TRBD2. The V and J ends lost 6 bases and 4 bases, in that order; junction bases with no gene match: 6. The CDR3 is 16 amino acids. Germline CDR1 and CDR2: KGHDR and SFDVKD. CDR3 coding DNA: TGTGCCACCAGTATGACTAGCGGGATGGGCACCGGGGAGCTGTTTTTT. It translates to CATSMTSGMGTGELFF.